This T cell receptor (beta chain) was observed in a study of early T cells in non-severe SARS-CoV-2 infection. Study details: The study sequenced bulk RNA from unsorted whole blood, with chains unpaired. Points from the study as a whole: Lookups in VDJdb leaned toward anti-spike CD8 responses and missed private and CD4 specificities.

Trimming shortened V by 7 bases and J by 4 bases, and 11 bases separated the two germline ends. The CDR3 loop spans 12 amino acids. Germline CDR1 is SQVTM and CDR2 is ANQGSEA. In this sample, this clonotype turned up many times. As yet, its antigen is unknown. Individual cDNA molecules received unique molecular identifiers. MiXCR, applied by TCRdb to the 5' RACE reads, yields one record per CDR3 protein. The table has about 66,000 distinct CDR3 sequences, roughly 9% seen once. The V gene is TRBV29-1, the J gene TRBJ2-1; a weak D match, TRBD2 (6 bases). The clonotype originates from an adult who was a healthcare worker with PCR-confirmed SARS-CoV-2 infection or an uninfected control (not recorded which). The material sequenced was whole blood. CDR3 sequence (DNA): TGCAGCGCTCAGACTAGATACAATGAGCAGTTCTTC. The encoded protein is CSAQTRYNEQFF.